This record concerns one T cell receptor beta chain sequence. The antigen is undetermined. By flow cytometry, patients selected for sequencing had shown an expansion of CD8+CD57+ cells. Among the patients, none had received any therapy at the time of blood sampling. CDR3 length equals 15 residues. Germline V gene data show CDR1 as SGHAT and CDR2 as FQNNGV. V shed 1 base and J shed 2 bases, with 12 bases lying between them. The data were obtained in a study of CD8+CD57+ T cells in acquired aplastic anemia. Study overall: When averaged, DNA from sorted CD4+ and CD8+ cells came to approximately 3 ug. Study-wide points: Statistical testing detected no significant gap in CD8+ Simpson's diversity between patients and controls. The study identified roughly 31 CD8+ CDR3 sequences shared by patients and controls.

According to the study, genomic DNA was the template for TCR beta VDJ and CDR3 profiling. TCRdb ran MiXCR on the reads and lists one entry per CDR3 protein. The table includes about 160,000 distinct CDR3 sequences, 71% detected once. The sequencing sample was made of sorted CD4+, CD8+, or CD8+CD57+ T cells (not recorded which) from PBMCs. This clonotype originated in a human donor with aplastic anemia. The rearrangement uses TRBV11-2 and TRBJ2-7; the D gene is possibly TRBD2 (7 bases). CDR3 bases: TGTGCCAGCAGCTTAGCGCGGGGGCCCACCTACGAGCAGTACTTC. Encoded protein: CASSLARGPTYEQYF.